These 15 T cell receptor beta chains originate from one sample sequenced in a study of cytomegalovirus exposure and HLA in healthy donors. Amplification used 60 Vbeta primers and 13 Jbeta primers. Repertoires were generated with immunoSEQ multiplex PCR, while TCRdb's copy carries only in-frame clones and drops some. The sample holds roughly 90,000 clones, approximately 80% seen once. The sample taken for sequencing was PBMCs. Receptors were obtained from a young man in good health and CMV-seropositive.

This chain uses TRBV7-2 with TRBJ1-5, with D perhaps matching TRBD1 (6 bases). The V end was cut by 1 base, the J end by 3 bases, with 13 bases between. In germline, CDR1 is SGHTA, CDR2 FQGNSA. CDR3 length: 16 residues. The CDR3 reads CASSLGGRGINQPQHF. CDR3 sequence (DNA): TGTGCCAGCAGCTTAGGGGGCAGGGGAATCAATCAGCCCCAGCATTTT.

V gene TRBV28 combines with J gene TRBJ2-1, with 7 positions matching TRBD2. From germline, CDR1 is MDHEN and CDR2 SYDVKM. There are 17 residues in the CDR3. J lost 0 bases, V lost 6 bases, and 11 bases had no gene match. For the CDR3, the DNA is TGTGCCAGCAGCCTCCCGGCTGGCGGGAGCTCCTACAATGAGCAGTTCTTC. It specifies CASSLPAGGSSYNEQFF.

This chain joins TRBV2 and TRBJ1-2; TRBD1 might be the D (5 bases). The CDR3 loop spans 12 amino acids. With 4 bases removed from V and 8 bases from J, the gap between germline ends came to 11 bases. Looked up from germline, CDR1 is SNHLY and CDR2 is FYNNEI. The CDR3 is CASSGGLGGYTF. For the CDR3, the DNA is TGTGCCAGCAGTGGGGGCCTGGGGGGCTACACCTTC. The variable domain in full, with the rest retrieved from reference TRBV2 and TRBJ1-2, is EPEVTQTPSHQVTQMGQEVILRCVPISNHLYFYWYRQILGQKVEFLVSFYNNEISEKSEIFDDQFSVERPDGSNFTLKIRSTKLEDSAMYFCASSGGLGGYTFGSGTRLTVV.

The rearrangement uses TRBV7-6 and TRBJ2-2; 11 positions agree with TRBD1. CDR1 is SGHVS and CDR2 is FNYEAQ in the germline V gene. V trimming: 5 bases; J trimming: 7 bases; junction bases outside the gene matches: 15. There are 18 residues in the CDR3. The CDR3 here is CASSLRTGGINAIGELFF. In nucleotides, the CDR3 is TGTGCCAGCAGCCTGAGGACAGGGGGCATAAACGCTATCGGGGAGCTGTTTTTT.

The V and J genes are TRBV18 and TRBJ2-7, with D hard to call. Trimming cost V 0 bases and J 0 bases, with 9 bases left between them. The CDR3 totals 15 residues. Germline values: CDR1 KGHSH, CDR2 LQKENI. The CDR3 here is CASSPPSVLSYEQYF. For the CDR3, the DNA is TGTGCCAGCTCACCACCAAGCGTTCTCTCCTACGAGCAGTACTTC.

The chain joins TRBV7-9 to TRBJ1-4, with D perhaps matching TRBD1 (5 bases). CDR1 is SEHNR, CDR2 FQNEAQ, per germline (reference sequence). V lost 5 bases and J lost 7, with 11 bases in between. The CDR3 has 13 residues. CDR3 sequence reads: CASSQQGIEKLFF. CDR3 DNA sequence: TGTGCCAGCAGCCAGCAGGGAATTGAAAAACTGTTTTTT.

This clone was seen once. The rearrangement uses TRBV7-2 and TRBJ1-1; possible D gene TRBD1, 6 bases. Germline-derived CDR1 and CDR2 are SGHTA and FQGNSA. Trimming left V 5 bases short and J 0 bases short, with 16 bases between. The CDR3 spans 16 residues. DNA of the CDR3: TGTGCCAGCAGCGAAGGGGGTCCCGGCTTGAACACTGAAGCTTTCTTT. Translated, it gives CASSEGGPGLNTEAFF. Filled out from reference TRBV7-2 and TRBJ1-1, the complete variable domain reads GAGVSQSPSNKVTEKGKDVELRCDPISGHTALYWYRQSLGQGLEFLIYFQGNSAPDKSGLPSDRFSAERTGGSVSTLTIQRTQQEDSAVYLCASSEGGPGLNTEAFFGQGTRLTVV.

This chain connects TRBV6-5 to TRBJ2-5; D perhaps matches TRBD2 (7 bases). CDR3 length: 13 amino acids. V dropped 4 bases and J dropped 5 bases, with 11 bases sitting between them. Germline assignment: CDR1 MNHEY and CDR2 SVGAGI. CDR3 residues: CASSSRGAETQYF. CDR3 nucleotides: TGTGCCAGCAGTTCCCGGGGGGCCGAGACCCAGTACTTC.

Only one count was recorded for this clone. The rearrangement uses TRBV28 and TRBJ1-5, with D unclear. This CDR3 has 13 amino acids. From germline, CDR1 is MDHEN and CDR2 SYDVKM. The V end lost 8 bases, the J end lost 7 bases, and 15 bases lay between the germline ends. CDR3 sequence reads: CASYRPSGQPQHF. In DNA form, the CDR3 reads TGTGCCAGCTATCGTCCGAGCGGCCAGCCCCAGCATTTT.

This clone was found a few times. The chain has TRBV5-4 and TRBJ1-1, with a possible D match to TRBD1 (6 bases). Germline-derived CDR1 and CDR2 are SGHNT and YYREEE (reference sequence). The CDR3 covers 13 residues. V lost 10 bases, J lost 4 bases, and 17 bases lay in between. The CDR3 reads CAVRDKGSTEAFF. The CDR3 DNA sequence: TGTGCCGTACGGGACAAAGGGAGCACTGAAGCTTTCTTT.

The CDR3, as DNA: TGTGCAAGTCGCTTAGCGTGCCTAGCGGGAGTGCTCAATGAGCAGTTCTTC. Its translation is CASRLACLAGVLNEQFF. The chain links TRBV12-2 to TRBJ2-1; the table gives TRBD2 as D, unverified against the DNA. TRBV12-2 is a listed pseudogene. The CDR3 spans 17 residues.

The rearrangement links TRBV18 to TRBJ1-6, with D possibly matching TRBD1 (6 bases). CDR1 and CDR2 (germline): KGHSH, LQKENI. V lost 3 bases, J lost 6 bases, and 12 bases lay in between. The CDR3 runs 15 residues. The CDR3 coding sequence is TGTGCCAGCTCACCGTCAGGGGTCAGTAATTCACCCCTCCACTTT. Its protein product is CASSPSGVSNSPLHF.

This clone came up once. The chain links TRBV2 to TRBJ2-7; no reliable D call. Looked up from germline, CDR1 is SNHLY and CDR2 is FYNNEI. CDR3 length: 12 residues. The ends were cut back, 4 bases at V and 6 bases at J, with 10 bases in the middle. The CDR3 nucleotides are TGTGCCAGCAGTGCGTACGGGTCCGAGCAGTACTTC. Protein product: CASSAYGSEQYF. Together with reference TRBV2 and TRBJ2-7, the CDR3 gives the full variable domain: EPEVTQTPSHQVTQMGQEVILRCVPISNHLYFYWYRQILGQKVEFLVSFYNNEISEKSEIFDDQFSVERPDGSNFTLKIRSTKLEDSAMYFCASSAYGSEQYFGPGTRLTVT.

The chain uses TRBV6-1 and TRBJ1-3; no clear D. The V gene's germline CDR1 is MNHNS and CDR2 SASEGT. This CDR3 region has 14 residues. Trimming removed 4 bases at V and 4 bases at J, with 11 bases between. CDR3: CASSGEAFGNTIYF. The CDR3 DNA reads TGTGCCAGCAGTGGAGAAGCCTTCGGAAACACCATATATTTT.

This clone has more than one count but fewer than ten. The chain is built from TRBV5-4 and TRBJ2-7, with TRBD2 matching 9 bases. CDR3 length equals 14 residues. The trim removed 2 bases at V and 4 bases at J, leaving 4 bases unmatched. Germline V CDR1 and CDR2: SGHNT, YYREEE (reference sequence). The CDR3 reads CASSFSGSTYEQYF. The CDR3, as DNA: TGTGCCAGCAGCTTTAGCGGGAGCACGTACGAGCAGTACTTC.